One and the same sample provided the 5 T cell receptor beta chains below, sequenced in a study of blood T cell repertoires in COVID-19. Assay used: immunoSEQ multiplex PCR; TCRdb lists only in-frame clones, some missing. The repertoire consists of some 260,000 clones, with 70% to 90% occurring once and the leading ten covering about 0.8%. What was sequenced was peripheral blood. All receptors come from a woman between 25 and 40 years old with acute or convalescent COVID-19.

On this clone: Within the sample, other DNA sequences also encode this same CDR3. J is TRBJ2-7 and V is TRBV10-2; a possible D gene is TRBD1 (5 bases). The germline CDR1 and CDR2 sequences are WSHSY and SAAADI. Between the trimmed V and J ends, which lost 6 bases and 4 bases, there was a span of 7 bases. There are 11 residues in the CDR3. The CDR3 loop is CASSPGYEQYF. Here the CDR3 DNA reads TGCGCCAGCAGCCCAGGGTACGAGCAGTACTTC.

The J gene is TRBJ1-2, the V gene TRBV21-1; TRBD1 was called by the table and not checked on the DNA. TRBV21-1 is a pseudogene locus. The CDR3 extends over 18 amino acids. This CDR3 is CASSKIGDKHHLGAGYTF. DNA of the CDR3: TGTGCCAGCAGCAAAATCGGGGACAAGCACCATCTGGGGGCTGGCTACACCTTC.

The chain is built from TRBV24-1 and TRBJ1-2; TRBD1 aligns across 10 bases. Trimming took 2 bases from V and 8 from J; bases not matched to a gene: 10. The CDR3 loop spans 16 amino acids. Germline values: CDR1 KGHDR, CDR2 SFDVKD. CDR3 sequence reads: CATSDSTGTGVRGYTF. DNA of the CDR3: TGTGCCACCAGTGATTCGACCGGGACAGGGGTGCGCGGCTACACCTTC.

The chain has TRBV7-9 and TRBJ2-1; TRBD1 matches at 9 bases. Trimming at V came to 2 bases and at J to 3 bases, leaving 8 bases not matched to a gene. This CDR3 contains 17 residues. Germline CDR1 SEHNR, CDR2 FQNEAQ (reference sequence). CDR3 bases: TGTGCCAGCAGCTTACGGACTCCGGGACAGGGCTACAATGAGCAGTTCTTC. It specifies CASSLRTPGQGYNEQFF.

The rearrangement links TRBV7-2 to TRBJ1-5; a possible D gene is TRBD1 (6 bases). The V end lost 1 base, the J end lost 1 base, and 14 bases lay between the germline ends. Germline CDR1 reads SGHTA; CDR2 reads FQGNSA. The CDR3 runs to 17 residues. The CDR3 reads CASSLGPTGLSNQPQHF. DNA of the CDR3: TGTGCCAGCAGCTTAGGACCAACAGGGTTAAGCAATCAGCCCCAGCATTTT.